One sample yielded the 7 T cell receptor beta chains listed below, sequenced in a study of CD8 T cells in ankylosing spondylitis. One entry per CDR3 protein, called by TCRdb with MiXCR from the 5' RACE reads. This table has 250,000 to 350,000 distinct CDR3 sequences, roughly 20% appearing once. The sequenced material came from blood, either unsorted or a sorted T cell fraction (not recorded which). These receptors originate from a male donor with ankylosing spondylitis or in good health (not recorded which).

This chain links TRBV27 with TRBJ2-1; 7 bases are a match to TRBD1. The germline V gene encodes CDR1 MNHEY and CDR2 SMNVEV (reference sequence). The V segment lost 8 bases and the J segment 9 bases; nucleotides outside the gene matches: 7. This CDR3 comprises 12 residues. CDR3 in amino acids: CASGTGVGEQFF. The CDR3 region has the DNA TGTGCCAGCGGAACAGGGGTTGGTGAGCAGTTCTTC.

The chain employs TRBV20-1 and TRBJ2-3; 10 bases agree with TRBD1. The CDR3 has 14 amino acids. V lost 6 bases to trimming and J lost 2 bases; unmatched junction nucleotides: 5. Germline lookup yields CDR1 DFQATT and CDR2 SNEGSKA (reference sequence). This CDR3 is CSARQGAHTDTQYF. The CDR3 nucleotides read TGCAGTGCGAGACAGGGGGCCCACACAGATACGCAGTATTTT.

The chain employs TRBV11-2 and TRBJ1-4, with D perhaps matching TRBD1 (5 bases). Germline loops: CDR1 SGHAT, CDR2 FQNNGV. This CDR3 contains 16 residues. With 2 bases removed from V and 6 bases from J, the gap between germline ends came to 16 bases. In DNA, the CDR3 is TGTGCCAGCAGCTTAAATGGGCAGGGCCACCATGAAAAACTGTTTTTT. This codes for CASSLNGQGHHEKLFF.

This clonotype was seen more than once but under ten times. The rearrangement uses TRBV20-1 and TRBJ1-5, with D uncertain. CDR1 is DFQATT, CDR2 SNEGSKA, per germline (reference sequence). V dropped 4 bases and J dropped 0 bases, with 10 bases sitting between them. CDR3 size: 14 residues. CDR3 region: CSAILGSSNQPQHF. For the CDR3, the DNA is TGCAGTGCTATTTTGGGCTCTAGCAATCAGCCCCAGCATTTT.

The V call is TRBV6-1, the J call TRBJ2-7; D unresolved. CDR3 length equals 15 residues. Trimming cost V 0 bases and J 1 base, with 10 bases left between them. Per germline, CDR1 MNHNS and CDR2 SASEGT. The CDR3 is CASSEAGLGSYEQYV. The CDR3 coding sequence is TGTGCCAGCAGTGAAGCTGGGTTAGGGTCCTACGAGCAGTACGTC.

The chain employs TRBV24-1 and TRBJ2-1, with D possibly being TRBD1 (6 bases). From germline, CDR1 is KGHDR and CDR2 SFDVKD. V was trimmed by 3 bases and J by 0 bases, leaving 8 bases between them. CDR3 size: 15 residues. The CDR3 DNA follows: TGTGCCACCAGTGATGACAGGTACTCCTACAATGAGCAGTTCTTC. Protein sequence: CATSDDRYSYNEQFF.

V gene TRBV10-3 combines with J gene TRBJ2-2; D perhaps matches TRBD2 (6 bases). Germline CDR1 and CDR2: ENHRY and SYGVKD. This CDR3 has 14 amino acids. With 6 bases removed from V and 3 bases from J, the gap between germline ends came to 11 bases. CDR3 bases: TGTGCCATCAGAGGAGGGAGGCACACCGGGGAGCTGTTTTTT. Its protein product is CAIRGGRHTGELFF.